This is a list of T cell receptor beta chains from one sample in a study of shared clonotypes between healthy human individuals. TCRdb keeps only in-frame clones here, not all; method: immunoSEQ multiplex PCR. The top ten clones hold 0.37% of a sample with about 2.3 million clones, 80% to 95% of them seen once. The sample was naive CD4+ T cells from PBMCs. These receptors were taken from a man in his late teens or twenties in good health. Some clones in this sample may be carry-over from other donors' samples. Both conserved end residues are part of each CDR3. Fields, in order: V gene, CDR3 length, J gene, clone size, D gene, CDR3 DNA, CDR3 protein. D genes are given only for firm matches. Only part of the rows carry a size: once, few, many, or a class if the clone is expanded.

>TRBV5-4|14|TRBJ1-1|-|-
TGTGCCAGCAGCAAGGATCTCGCGGTCACTGAAGCTTTCTTT
CASSKDLAVTEAFF
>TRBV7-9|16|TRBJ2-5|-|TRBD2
TGTGCCAGCAGGGGGTCGGCTAGCGGCAACCAAGAGACCCAGTACTTC
CASRGSASGNQETQYF
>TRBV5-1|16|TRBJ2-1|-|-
TGCGCCAGCAGCTTGGTTGGGGGCAATAGAGAGAATGAGCAGTTCTTC
CASSLVGGNRENEQFF
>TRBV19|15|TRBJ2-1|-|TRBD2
TGTGCCAGTAGTATTTTCGGGACTAGCGGGACACAGCAGTTCTTC
CASSIFGTSGTQQFF
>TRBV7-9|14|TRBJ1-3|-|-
TGTGCCAGCAGCTTAGCTCCAGGGCCAGGCACCATATATTTT
CASSLAPGPGTIYF
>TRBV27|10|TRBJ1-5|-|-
TGTGCCAGCGGGGAGCAGCCCCAGCATTTT
CASGEQPQHF
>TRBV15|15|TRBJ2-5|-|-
TGTGCCACCACCCCTTCACAGGGTCCCCAAGAGACCCAGTACTTC
CATTPSQGPQETQYF
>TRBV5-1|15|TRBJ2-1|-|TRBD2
TGCGCCAGCAGCTTACCTAGCGGAATCTACAATGAGCAGTTCTTC
CASSLPSGIYNEQFF
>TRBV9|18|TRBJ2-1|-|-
TGTGCCAGCAGCTCCCTTCCTCCTAGCTCCGCTGAGGTAAGGGCGCAGTTCTTC
CASSSLPPSSAEVRAQFF
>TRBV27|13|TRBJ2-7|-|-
TGTGCCAACCTGTTGGACAGTATTTACGAGCAGTACTTC
CANLLDSIYEQYF
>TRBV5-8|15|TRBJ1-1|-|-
TGTGCCAGCAGCCCATTGGAAACACCGGGAGGTGAAGCTTTCTTT
CASSPLETPGGEAFF
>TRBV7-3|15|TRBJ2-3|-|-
TGTGCCAGCAGCCCACGGAGGCCTGAGCAAGATACGCAGTATTTT
CASSPRRPEQDTQYF
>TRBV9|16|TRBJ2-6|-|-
TGTGCCAGCAGCGCTGGAGCAGGGACTGGGGCCAACGTCCTGACTTTC
CASSAGAGTGANVLTF
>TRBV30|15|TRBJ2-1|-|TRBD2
TGTGCCTGGAGTGTTCTAAGCGGGAGCTACAATGAGCAGTTCTTC
CAWSVLSGSYNEQFF
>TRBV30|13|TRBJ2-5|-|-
TGTGCCTGGAGACCCCAGGGGCGACAGACCCAGTACTTC
CAWRPQGRQTQYF
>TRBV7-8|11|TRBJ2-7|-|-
TGTGCCAGCAGCTACGGCCACGAGCAGTACTTC
CASSYGHEQYF
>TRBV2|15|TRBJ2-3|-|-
TGTGCCAGCTGCTCTCAGGGAACAGACGGAGATACGCAGTATTTT
CASCSQGTDGDTQYF
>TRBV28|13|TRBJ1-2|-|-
TGTGCCAGCAGTCCGCCGGGAAGCTATGGCTACACCTTC
CASSPPGSYGYTF
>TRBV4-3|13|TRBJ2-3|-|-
TGCGCCAGCAGCCAAGAGATAGTAGGTACGCAGTATTTT
CASSQEIVGTQYF
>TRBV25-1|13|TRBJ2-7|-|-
TGTGCCAGCAGTGAGCCCGGAGGTTACGAGCAGTACTTC
CASSEPGGYEQYF
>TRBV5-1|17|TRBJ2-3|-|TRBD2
TGCGCCAGCAGCTGGGTGGTAGCGGGAGGGCCCGGAGATACGCAGTATTTT
CASSWVVAGGPGDTQYF
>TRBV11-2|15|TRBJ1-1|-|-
TGTGCCAGCAGCCGGACACCTGGGGTGAACACTGAAGCTTTCTTT
CASSRTPGVNTEAFF
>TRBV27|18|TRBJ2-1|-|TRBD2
TGTGCCAGCAGACTCGGGGTAGCGGGAGGGACCTCCTACAATGAGCAGTTCTTC
CASRLGVAGGTSYNEQFF
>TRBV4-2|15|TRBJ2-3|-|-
TGTGCCAGCAGCCAAGATTTAGGTGGCCCAGATACGCAGTATTTT
CASSQDLGGPDTQYF
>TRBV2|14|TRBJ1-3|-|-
TGTGCCTGTGTCAACAAAAGTCCCGGAAACACCATATATTTT
CACVNKSPGNTIYF
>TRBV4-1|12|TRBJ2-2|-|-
TGCGCCAGCAGCCTAGGCACCGGGGAGCTGTTTTTT
CASSLGTGELFF
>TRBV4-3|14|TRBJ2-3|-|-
TGCGCCAGCAGCCAATGGTCAGTCACAGATACGCAGTATTTT
CASSQWSVTDTQYF
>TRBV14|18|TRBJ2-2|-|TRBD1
TGTGCCAGCAGCCAAGATCGGGCAGGGGGCAGGAACACCGGGGAGCTGTTTTTT
CASSQDRAGGRNTGELFF
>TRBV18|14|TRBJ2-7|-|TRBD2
TGTGCCAGCTCACTGCTAGCGGAAAATTACGAGCAGTACTTC
CASSLLAENYEQYF
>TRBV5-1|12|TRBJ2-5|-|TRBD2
TGCGCCAGCAGCTTCTCAAGCGGGAGGCCTGACTTC
CASSFSSGRPDF
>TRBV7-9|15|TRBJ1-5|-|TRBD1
TGTGCCAGCAGCATCGGGGACAGGGCTTATCAGCCCCAGCATTTT
CASSIGDRAYQPQHF
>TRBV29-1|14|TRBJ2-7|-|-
TGCAGCGTTGTGGGGAGTCAGCGCCCCTACGAGCAGTACTTC
CSVVGSQRPYEQYF
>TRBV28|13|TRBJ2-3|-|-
TGTGCCAGCACCGAATGGTCTTTCGATACGCAGTATTTT
CASTEWSFDTQYF
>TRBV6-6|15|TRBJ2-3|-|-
TGTGCCAGCAGTTACCCTGGTAGGGGGGGAGATACGCAGTATTTT
CASSYPGRGGDTQYF
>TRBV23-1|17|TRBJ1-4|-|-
TGCGCCAGCAAGGGACGGCGAACGGGACCGCCGAATGAAAAACTGTTTTTT
CASKGRRTGPPNEKLFF
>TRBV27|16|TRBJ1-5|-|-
TGTGCCAGCAGTTTATTCTCCGGTGGGGCAAATCAGCCCCAGCATTTT
CASSLFSGGANQPQHF
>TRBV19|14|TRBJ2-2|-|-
TGTGCCAGTAGTATCGGAAGGGACACCGGGGAGCTGTTTTTT
CASSIGRDTGELFF
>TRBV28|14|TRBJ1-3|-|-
TGTGCCAGCAGCCGAGACAGTACTGGAAACACCATATATTTT
CASSRDSTGNTIYF
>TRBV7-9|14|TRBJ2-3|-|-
TGTGCCAGCAGCTTAACAGGGTCCAGAGATACGCAGTATTTT
CASSLTGSRDTQYF
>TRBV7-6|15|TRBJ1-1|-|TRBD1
TGTGCCAGCAGCCTGACGCCGGGACAGGGGACTGAAGCTTTCTTT
CASSLTPGQGTEAFF
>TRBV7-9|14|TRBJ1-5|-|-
TGTGCCAGCAGCTTCGAGTCGAGCAATCAGCCCCAGCATTTT
CASSFESSNQPQHF
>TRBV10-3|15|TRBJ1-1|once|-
TGTGCCATCAGTAGCGACACCACGGAAAACACTGAAGCTTTCTTT
CAISSDTTENTEAFF
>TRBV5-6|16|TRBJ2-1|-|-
TGTGCCAGCAGCTTGGCCGTTAGCGAAACCTACAATGAGCAGTTCTTC
CASSLAVSETYNEQFF
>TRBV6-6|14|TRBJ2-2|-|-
TGTGCCACCAGTTTGGATAGGTTCGCCGGGGAGCTGTTTTTT
CATSLDRFAGELFF
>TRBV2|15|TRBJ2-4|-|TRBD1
TGTGCCAGCAGTCGGAAAGGACAGGGGGCGGACATTCAGTACTTC
CASSRKGQGADIQYF
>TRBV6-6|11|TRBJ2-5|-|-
TGTGCCAGCAGGCGCCGTGAGACCCAGTACTTC
CASRRRETQYF